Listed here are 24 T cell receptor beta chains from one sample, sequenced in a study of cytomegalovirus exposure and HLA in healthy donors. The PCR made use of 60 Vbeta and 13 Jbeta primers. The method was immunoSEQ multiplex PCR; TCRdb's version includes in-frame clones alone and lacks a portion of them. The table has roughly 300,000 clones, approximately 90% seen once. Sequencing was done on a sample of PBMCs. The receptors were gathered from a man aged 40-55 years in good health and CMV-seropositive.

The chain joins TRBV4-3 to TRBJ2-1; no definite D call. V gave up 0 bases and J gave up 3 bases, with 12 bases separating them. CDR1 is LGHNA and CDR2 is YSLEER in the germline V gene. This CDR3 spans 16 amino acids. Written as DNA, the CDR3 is TGCGCCAGCAGCCAAGAAACCGGCGGATTCTACAATGAGCAGTTCTTC. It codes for CASSQETGGFYNEQFF.

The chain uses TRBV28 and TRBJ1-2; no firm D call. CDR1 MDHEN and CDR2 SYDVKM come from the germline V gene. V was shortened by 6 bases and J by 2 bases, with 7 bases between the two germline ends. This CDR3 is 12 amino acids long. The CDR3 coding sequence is TGTGCCAGCAGCTCCGGGAACTATGGCTACACCTTC. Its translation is CASSSGNYGYTF.

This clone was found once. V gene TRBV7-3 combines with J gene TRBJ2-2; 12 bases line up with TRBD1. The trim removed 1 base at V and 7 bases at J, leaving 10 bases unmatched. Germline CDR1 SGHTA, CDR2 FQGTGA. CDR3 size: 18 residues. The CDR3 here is CASSLNPGQGASGGELFF. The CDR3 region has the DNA TGTGCCAGCAGCTTAAACCCGGGACAGGGGGCTTCGGGCGGGGAGCTGTTTTTT.

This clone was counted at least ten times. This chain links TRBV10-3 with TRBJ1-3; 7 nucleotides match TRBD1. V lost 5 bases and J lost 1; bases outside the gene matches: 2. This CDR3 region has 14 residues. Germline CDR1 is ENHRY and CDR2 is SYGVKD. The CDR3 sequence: CAISSGGSGNTIYF. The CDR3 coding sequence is TGTGCCATCAGTTCAGGGGGTTCTGGAAACACCATATATTTT.

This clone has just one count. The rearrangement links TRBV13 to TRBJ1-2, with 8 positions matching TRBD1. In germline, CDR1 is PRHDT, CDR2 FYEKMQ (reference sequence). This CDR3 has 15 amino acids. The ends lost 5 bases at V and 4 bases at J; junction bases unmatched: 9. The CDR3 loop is CASSMDRAYAYGYTF. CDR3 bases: TGTGCCAGCAGCATGGACAGGGCGTATGCCTATGGCTACACCTTC.

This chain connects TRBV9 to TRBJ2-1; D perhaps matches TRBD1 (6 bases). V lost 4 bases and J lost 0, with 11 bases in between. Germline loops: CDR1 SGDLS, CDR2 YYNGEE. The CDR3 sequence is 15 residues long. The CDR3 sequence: CASSQLDSSYNEQFF. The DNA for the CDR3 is TGTGCCAGCAGCCAATTGGACAGCTCCTACAATGAGCAGTTCTTC.

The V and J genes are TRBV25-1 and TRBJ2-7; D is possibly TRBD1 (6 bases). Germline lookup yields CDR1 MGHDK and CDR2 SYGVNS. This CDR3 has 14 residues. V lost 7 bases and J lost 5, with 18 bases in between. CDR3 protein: CASTGLTGRDEQYF. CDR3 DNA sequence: TGTGCCAGCACTGGACTTACAGGGCGCGACGAGCAGTACTTC.

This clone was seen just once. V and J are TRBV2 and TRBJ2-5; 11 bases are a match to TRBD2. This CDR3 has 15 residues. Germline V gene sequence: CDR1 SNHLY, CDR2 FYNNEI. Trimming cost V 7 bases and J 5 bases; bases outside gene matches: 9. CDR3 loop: CASTGTSGPVETQYF. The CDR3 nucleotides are TGTGCCAGCACCGGGACTAGCGGTCCCGTCGAGACCCAGTACTTC.

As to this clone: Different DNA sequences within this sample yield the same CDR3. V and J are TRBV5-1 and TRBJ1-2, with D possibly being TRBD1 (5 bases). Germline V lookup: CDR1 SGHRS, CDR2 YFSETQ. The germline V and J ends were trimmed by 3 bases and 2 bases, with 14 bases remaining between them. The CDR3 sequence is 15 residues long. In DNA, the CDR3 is TGCGCCAGCAGCTGGGAGGGACGGACAAACTATGGCTACACCTTC. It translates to CASSWEGRTNYGYTF.

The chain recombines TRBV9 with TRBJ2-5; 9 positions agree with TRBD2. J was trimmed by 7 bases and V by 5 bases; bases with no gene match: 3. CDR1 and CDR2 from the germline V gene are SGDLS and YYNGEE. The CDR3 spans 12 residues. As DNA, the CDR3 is TGTGCCAGCAGTCCACTAGCGGGGACCCAGTACTTC. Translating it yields CASSPLAGTQYF.

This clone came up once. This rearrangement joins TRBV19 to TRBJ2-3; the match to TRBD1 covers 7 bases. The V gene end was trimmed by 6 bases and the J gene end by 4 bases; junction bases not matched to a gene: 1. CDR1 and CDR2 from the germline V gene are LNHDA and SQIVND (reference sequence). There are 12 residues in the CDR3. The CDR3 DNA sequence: TGTGCCAGTAGGGACAGGCCAGATACGCAGTATTTT. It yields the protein CASRDRPDTQYF.

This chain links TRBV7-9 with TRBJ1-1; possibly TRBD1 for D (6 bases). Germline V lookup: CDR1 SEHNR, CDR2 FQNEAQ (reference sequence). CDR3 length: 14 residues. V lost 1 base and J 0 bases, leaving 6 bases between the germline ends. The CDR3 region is CASSLGQVNTEAFF. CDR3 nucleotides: TGTGCCAGCAGCTTAGGACAGGTGAACACTGAAGCTTTCTTT.

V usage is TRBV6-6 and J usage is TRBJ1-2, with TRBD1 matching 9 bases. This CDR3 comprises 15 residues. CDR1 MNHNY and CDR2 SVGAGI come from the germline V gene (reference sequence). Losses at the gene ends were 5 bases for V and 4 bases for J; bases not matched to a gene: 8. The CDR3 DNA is TGTGCCAGCAGTACCCGGGACAGGGATCTCTATGGCTACACCTTC. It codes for CASSTRDRDLYGYTF.

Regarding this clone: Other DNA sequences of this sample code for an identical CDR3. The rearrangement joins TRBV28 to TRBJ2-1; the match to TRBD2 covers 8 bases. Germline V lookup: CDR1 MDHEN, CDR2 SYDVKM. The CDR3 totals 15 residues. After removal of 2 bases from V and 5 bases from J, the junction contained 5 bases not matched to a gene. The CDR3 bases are TGTGCCAGCAGTTTAGCGGGAGGTCGAAACAATGAGCAGTTCTTC. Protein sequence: CASSLAGGRNNEQFF.

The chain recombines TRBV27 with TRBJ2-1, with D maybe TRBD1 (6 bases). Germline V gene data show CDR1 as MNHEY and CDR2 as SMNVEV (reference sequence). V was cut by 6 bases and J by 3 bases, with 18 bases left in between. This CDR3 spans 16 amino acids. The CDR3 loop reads CASRAEHGTSYNEQFF. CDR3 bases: TGTGCCAGCAGGGCAGAGCACGGGACAAGCTACAATGAGCAGTTCTTC.

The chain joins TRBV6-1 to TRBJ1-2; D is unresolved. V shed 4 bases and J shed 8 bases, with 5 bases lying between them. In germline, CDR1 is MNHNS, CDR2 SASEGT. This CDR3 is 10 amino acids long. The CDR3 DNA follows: TGTGCCAGCAGTGCGGTGGGCTACACCTTC. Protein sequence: CASSAVGYTF.

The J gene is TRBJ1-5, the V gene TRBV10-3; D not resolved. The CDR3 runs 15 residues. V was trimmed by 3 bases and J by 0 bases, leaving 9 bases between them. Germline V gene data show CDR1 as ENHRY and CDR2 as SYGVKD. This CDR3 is CAISDRDYSNQPQHF. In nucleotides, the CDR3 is TGTGCCATCAGTGACAGAGACTATAGCAATCAGCCCCAGCATTTT.

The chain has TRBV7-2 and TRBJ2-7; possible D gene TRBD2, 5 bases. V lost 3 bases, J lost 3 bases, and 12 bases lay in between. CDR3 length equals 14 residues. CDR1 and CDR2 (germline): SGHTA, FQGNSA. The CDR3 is CASSFDSDYYEQYF. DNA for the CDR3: TGTGCCAGCAGCTTTGATAGCGACTACTACGAGCAGTACTTC. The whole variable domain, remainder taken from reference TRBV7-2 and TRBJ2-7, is GAGVSQSPSNKVTEKGKDVELRCDPISGHTALYWYRQSLGQGLEFLIYFQGNSAPDKSGLPSDRFSAERTGGSVSTLTIQRTQQEDSAVYLCASSFDSDYYEQYFGPGTRLTVT.

The CDR3 region is CASSTRTSSYNEQFF. Here the CDR3 DNA reads TGTGCCAGCAGTACCCGGACTAGCTCCTACAATGAGCAGTTCTTC. The chain combines TRBV6-5 with TRBJ2-1, with TRBD2 identical over 7 bases. Trimming took 5 bases from V and 0 from J; bases not matched to a gene: 4. The V gene's germline CDR1 is MNHEY and CDR2 SVGAGI. CDR3 length: 15 amino acids.

CDR3 DNA sequence: TGTGCCAGCTCACCGTCGCCAGGGGGCGTTTATGAAAAACTGTTTTTT. This encodes CASSPSPGGVYEKLFF. V usage is TRBV18 and J usage is TRBJ1-4; 8 bases are shared with TRBD1. The CDR3 is made up of 16 amino acids. Germline CDR1 reads KGHSH; CDR2 reads LQKENI. V shed 3 bases, J shed 6 bases, and the junction held 9 bases outside the gene matches.

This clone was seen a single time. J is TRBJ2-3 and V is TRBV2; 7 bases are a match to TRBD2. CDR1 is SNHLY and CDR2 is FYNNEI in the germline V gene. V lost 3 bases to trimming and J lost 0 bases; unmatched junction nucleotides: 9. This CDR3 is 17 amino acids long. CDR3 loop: CASSDSSLAASTDTQYF. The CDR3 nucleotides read TGTGCCAGCAGTGATTCCAGCCTAGCGGCTAGCACAGATACGCAGTATTTT.

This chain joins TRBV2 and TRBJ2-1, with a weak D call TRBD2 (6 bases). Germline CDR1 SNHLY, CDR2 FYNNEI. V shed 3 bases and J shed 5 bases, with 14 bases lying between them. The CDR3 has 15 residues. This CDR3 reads CASSDLAPANNEQFF. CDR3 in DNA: TGTGCCAGCAGTGACCTAGCGCCAGCTAACAATGAGCAGTTCTTC.

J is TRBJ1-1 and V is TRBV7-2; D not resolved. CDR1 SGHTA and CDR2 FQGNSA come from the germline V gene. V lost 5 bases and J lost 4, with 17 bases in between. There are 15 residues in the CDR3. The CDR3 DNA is TGTGCCAGCAGCCCCGAATATGAGTTGGTCACTGAAGCTTTCTTT. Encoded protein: CASSPEYELVTEAFF.

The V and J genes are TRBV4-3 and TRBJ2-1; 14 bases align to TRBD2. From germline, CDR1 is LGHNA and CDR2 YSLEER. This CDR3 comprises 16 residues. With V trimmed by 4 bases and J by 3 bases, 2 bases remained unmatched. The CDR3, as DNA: TGCGCCAGCAGCCCGGGACTAGCGGGAGTCTACAATGAGCAGTTCTTC. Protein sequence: CASSPGLAGVYNEQFF.